There are many counts of the clone carrying this T cell receptor (beta chain). The target antigen is unknown. Trimming took off 0 bases at V and 0 bases at J, with 5 bases between the two ends. The CDR3 runs 13 residues. Per germline, CDR1 GTSNPN and CDR2 SVGIG (reference sequence). The library targeted TCRbeta and was prepared with unique molecular identifiers. MiXCR was run by TCRdb on the PCR reads, yielding one entry per CDR3 protein. Of 440,000 or so distinct CDR3 sequences listed, 43% are singletons. This record belongs to a study of T-cell reconstitution after alpha-beta-depleted transplantation in children. Notes on the study in general: Newly generated T cells supplied most T-cell counts and diversity one year post-transplant.

This material consisted of PBMCs, taken before TCRalphabeta/CD19-depleted stem cell transplant. This chain joins TRBV30 and TRBJ1-1; D gene ambiguous. This sequence originates from a girl aged 2-10 years with aplastic anemia, due to receive a stem cell transplant. The CDR3 here is CAWSVTMNTEAFF. The CDR3 bases are TGTGCCTGGAGTGTAACCATGAACACTGAAGCTTTCTTT.